The 9 T cell receptor beta chains presented below share a single source sample, sequenced in a study of radiotherapy plus CTLA-4 blockade in lung cancer. Libraries were prepared by immunoSEQ multiplex PCR; TCRdb keeps only in-frame clonotypes and omits some of them. In the table there are over 12,000 clones, more than 75% of which are singletons. Specimen: peripheral blood, collected from a patient treated with radiotherapy plus ipilimumab. Receptors originate from a human donor with non-small cell lung cancer that progressed on radiotherapy plus ipilimumab. Some clones in this sample may be carry-over from other donors' samples.

The V call is TRBV6-5, the J call TRBJ2-5, with 7 bases lining up with TRBD1. The trim removed 1 base at V and 0 bases at J, leaving 2 bases unmatched. The CDR3 is 15 amino acids. Germline CDR1 MNHEY, CDR2 SVGAGI. Here the CDR3 DNA reads TGTGCCAGCAGTTACTTCAGGGGGTACCAAGAGACCCAGTACTTC. It codes for CASSYFRGYQETQYF.

A note on this clone: This sample also contains other DNA sequences that code for the same CDR3. This chain connects TRBV2 to TRBJ2-5, with D tentatively TRBD1 (6 bases). CDR1 is SNHLY, CDR2 FYNNEI, per germline. V was cut by 0 bases and J by 4 bases, with 15 bases left in between. The CDR3 sequence is 16 residues long. The CDR3 loop is CASSEALLQGGETQYF. The CDR3 DNA follows: TGTGCCAGCAGTGAAGCGCTTTTACAGGGCGGAGAGACCCAGTACTTC.

This rearrangement joins TRBV5-1 to TRBJ2-2, with 10 bases matching TRBD2. The CDR3 is made up of 15 amino acids. The germline CDR1 and CDR2 sequences are SGHRS and YFSETQ. V dropped 2 bases and J dropped 6; count of bases not matched to a gene: 4. CDR3 region: CASSFVAGGSGELFF. In DNA form, the CDR3 reads TGCGCCAGCAGCTTTGTAGCGGGGGGTTCCGGGGAGCTGTTTTTT. The full variable domain, in which reference TRBV5-1 and TRBJ2-2 provide the parts outside the CDR3, is KAGVTQTPRYLIKTRGQQVTLSCSPISGHRSVSWYQQTPGQGLQFLFEYFSETQRNKGNFPGRFSGRQFSNSRSEMNVSTLELGDSALYLCASSFVAGGSGELFFGEGSRLTVL.

This chain uses TRBV2 with TRBJ2-2; TRBD2 agrees at 7 bases. Trimming took 11 bases from V and 7 from J; bases not matched to a gene: 10. Germline CDR1 reads SNHLY; CDR2 reads FYNNEI. The CDR3 is 13 residues long. CDR3: CAASGREIGELFF. CDR3 sequence (DNA): TGTGCCGCCTCCGGGCGGGAGATCGGGGAGCTGTTTTTT.

The chain carries TRBV4-1 and TRBJ2-4, with unresolved D. This CDR3 contains 17 residues. The V end lost 1 base, the J end lost 0 bases, and 13 bases lay between the germline ends. Looked up from germline, CDR1 is MGHRA and CDR2 is YSYEKL. DNA for the CDR3: TGCGCCAGCAGCCAAGGTCTCAGTATGATAGCCAAAAACATTCAGTACTTC. This encodes CASSQGLSMIAKNIQYF.

This rearrangement joins TRBV6-1 to TRBJ2-7, with 7 bases lining up with TRBD2. From germline, CDR1 is MNHNS and CDR2 SASEGT. V dropped 3 bases and J dropped 5; count of bases not matched to a gene: 10. The CDR3 sequence is 15 residues long. The CDR3 loop reads CASSDQAGVSHEQYF. CDR3 coding DNA: TGTGCCAGCAGTGATCAGGCGGGGGTATCCCACGAGCAGTACTTC.

The rearrangement links TRBV18 to TRBJ2-7; D unclear. The CDR3 loop spans 15 amino acids. Looked up from germline, CDR1 is KGHSH and CDR2 is LQKENI. The V and J ends lost 0 bases and 2 bases respectively, with 11 bases between them. The CDR3 nucleotides are TGTGCCAGCTCACCACCACAGTTTTATACCTACGAGCAGTACTTC. Protein sequence: CASSPPQFYTYEQYF. Variable domain in full (rest from reference TRBV18 and TRBJ2-7): NAGVMQNPRHLVRRRGQEARLRCSPMKGHSHVYWYRQLPEEGLKFMVYLQKENIIDESGMPKERFSAEFPKEGPSILRIQQVVRGDSAAYFCASSPPQFYTYEQYFGPGTRLTVT.

This clone turned up a few times. This chain joins TRBV27 and TRBJ2-7; 9 bases match TRBD2. Germline values: CDR1 MNHEY, CDR2 SMNVEV (reference sequence). The J segment lost 5 bases and the V segment lost 5 bases, leaving 13 bases of the junction unmatched. CDR3 length equals 16 residues. The CDR3 spells CASSPSWAGGGNEQYF. Here the CDR3 DNA reads TGTGCCAGCAGTCCGTCATGGGCGGGAGGGGGCAACGAGCAGTACTTC.

The V and J genes are TRBV4-1 and TRBJ1-2; D might be TRBD1 (6 bases). The CDR3 totals 15 residues. Germline values: CDR1 MGHRA, CDR2 YSYEKL. V gave up 1 base and J gave up 3 bases, with 12 bases separating them. Here the CDR3 DNA reads TGCGCCAGCAGCCAAGGGGGGGGCGGGGACTATGGCTACACCTTC. Amino acids: CASSQGGGGDYGYTF.